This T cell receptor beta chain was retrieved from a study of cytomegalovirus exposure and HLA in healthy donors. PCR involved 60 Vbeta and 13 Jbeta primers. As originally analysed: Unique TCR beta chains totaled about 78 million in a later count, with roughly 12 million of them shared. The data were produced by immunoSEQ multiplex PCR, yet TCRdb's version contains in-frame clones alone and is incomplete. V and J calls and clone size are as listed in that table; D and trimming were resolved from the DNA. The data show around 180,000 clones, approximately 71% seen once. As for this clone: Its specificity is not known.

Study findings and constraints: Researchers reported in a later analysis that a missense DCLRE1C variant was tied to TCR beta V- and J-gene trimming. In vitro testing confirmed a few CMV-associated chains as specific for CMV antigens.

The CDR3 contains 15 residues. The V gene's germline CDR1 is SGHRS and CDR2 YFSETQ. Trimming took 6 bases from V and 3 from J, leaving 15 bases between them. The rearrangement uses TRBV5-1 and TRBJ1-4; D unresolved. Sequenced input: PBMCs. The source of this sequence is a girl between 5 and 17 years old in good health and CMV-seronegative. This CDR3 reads CASKASGKPNEKLFF. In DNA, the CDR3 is TGCGCCAGCAAAGCGTCCGGGAAACCTAATGAAAAACTGTTTTTT.